This is a list of T cell receptor beta chains from one sample in a study of shared clonotypes between healthy human individuals. Repertoires were generated with immunoSEQ multiplex PCR, while TCRdb's copy carries only in-frame clones and drops some. The data contain 2 million to 3 million clones, approximately 94% of them seen just once; the ten biggest clones take up approximately 0.36%. The sequencing input was naive CD4+ T cells from PBMCs. All receptors derive from a man between 18 and 29 years old in good health. Some clones in this sample may be carry-over from other donors' samples. Each CDR3 is given with its conserved first and last residue. The order of the fields is V gene, clone size, D gene, J gene, CDR3 DNA, CDR3 protein. A D gene is named only where the DNA matches it firmly. Clone size is not always given. Where it is, it says once, few, many or a class for expanded clones.

>TRBV4-1|once|.|TRBJ2-5
TGCGCCAGCAGCCAGACAGGTTTTTTCACGGGGGAGACCCAGTACTTC
CASSQTGFFTGETQYF
>TRBV30|.|.|TRBJ1-3
TGTGCCTGGAGGGGGTGGACAGCAAACACCATATATTTT
CAWRGWTANTIYF
>TRBV2|few|.|TRBJ2-6
TGTGCCAGCAGTGACTCTGGGGCCAACGTCCTGACTTTC
CASSDSGANVLTF
>TRBV11-3|.|TRBD2|TRBJ2-4
TGTGCCAGCAGCCGGACCGCCGTTGGCGTAACTAGCGGGAGTCACATTCAGTACTTC
CASSRTAVGVTSGSHIQYF
>TRBV19|.|TRBD2|TRBJ2-5
TGTGCCAGTAGTCCCTTTAGCGGGAGGCCGGGGCAAGAGACCCAGTACTTC
CASSPFSGRPGQETQYF
>TRBV6-1|.|TRBD2|TRBJ2-7
TGTGCCAGCAGTGGGGGACTATATACCTACGAGCAGTACTTC
CASSGGLYTYEQYF
>TRBV30|.|TRBD2|TRBJ2-1
TGTGCCTGGAACGCGGGAGGGCCTCCGTCCTACAATGAGCAGTTCTTC
CAWNAGGPPSYNEQFF
>TRBV5-1|.|.|TRBJ2-7
TGCGCCAGCAGCTTGGCGATGGGAGACACCTACGAGCAGTACTTC
CASSLAMGDTYEQYF
>TRBV19|.|.|TRBJ2-3
TGTGCCAGTAGTCCGAGCGGTAGGGGTGGAGATACGCAGTATTTT
CASSPSGRGGDTQYF
>TRBV30|.|.|TRBJ2-2
TGTGCCTGGGGCAGGGTGGTGGTCGGGGAGCTGTTTTTT
CAWGRVVVGELFF
>TRBV12-2|.|.|TRBJ2-1
TGTGCAAGTCGCTTAGGGCATCGTCCAACTGGGGGCAATGAGCAGTTCTTC
CASRLGHRPTGGNEQFF
>TRBV18|.|TRBD2|TRBJ2-3
TGTGCCAGCTCACCTAACCTAGCGGGAGTCGGGGATACGCAGTATTTT
CASSPNLAGVGDTQYF
>TRBV28|.|TRBD1|TRBJ1-2
TGTGCCAGCAGGGAACAGGGGTATGGCTACACCTTC
CASREQGYGYTF
>TRBV7-6|.|.|TRBJ2-3
TGTGCCAGCGGATTGGGCGCCGCCACAGATACGCAGTATTTT
CASGLGAATDTQYF
>TRBV5-8|.|TRBD1|TRBJ1-1
TGTGCCAGCAGCTTGGGGACAGGGGGATCTATCGAAGCTTTCTTT
CASSLGTGGSIEAFF
>TRBV6-1|.|.|TRBJ2-5
TGTGCCAGCAGTGAAGCTGGGGAGACCCAGTACTTC
CASSEAGETQYF
>TRBV5-1|.|TRBD1|TRBJ2-7
TGCGCCAGCAGCTTTTGGGGACAGGGGGCTAAGGAGCAGTACTTC
CASSFWGQGAKEQYF
>TRBV5-1|.|TRBD2|TRBJ2-3
TGCGCCAGCAGCTTGAGCGATCCGGGAGGGGATACGCAGTATTTT
CASSLSDPGGDTQYF
>TRBV7-2|.|.|TRBJ2-7
TGTGCCAGCAGCCCCGCCGGGTCCTACGAGCAGTACTTC
CASSPAGSYEQYF
>TRBV18|.|TRBD1|TRBJ1-1
TGTGCCAGCTCACTAGGACAGGGTGTTTTGAACACTGAAGCTTTCTTT
CASSLGQGVLNTEAFF
>TRBV5-5|.|.|TRBJ2-3
TGTGCCAGCAGCTTGGTACCCTACACAGATACGCAGTATTTT
CASSLVPYTDTQYF
>TRBV12-2|.|.|TRBJ2-7
TGTGCAAGTCGACCACCCTACAACCAGCGGGAGGTCGGGAGTTACGAGCAGTACTTC
CASRPPYNQREVGSYEQYF
>TRBV29-1|.|.|TRBJ2-2
TGCAGCGTTGGACCGCGGGGACTGGCCGGGGAGCTGTTTTTT
CSVGPRGLAGELFF
>TRBV2|.|TRBD1|TRBJ2-2
TGTGCCGGAGCAAGACAGGGGGGAACCGGGGAGCTGTTTTTT
CAGARQGGTGELFF
>TRBV28|.|TRBD2|TRBJ2-3
TGTGCCAGCAGTATACTATCGCCAACTACTAGCGGGACAACAGATACGCAGTATTTT
CASSILSPTTSGTTDTQYF
>TRBV9|.|TRBD2|TRBJ2-1
TGTGCCAGCAGCGTAGTAGCGGGAGTGTCCTACAATGAGCAGTTCTTC
CASSVVAGVSYNEQFF
>TRBV7-2|.|.|TRBJ1-2
TGTGCCAGCAGCCCATATGGCTACACCTTC
CASSPYGYTF
>TRBV5-1|once|.|TRBJ2-1
TGCGCCAGCAGCTTGGCATCTAGGGGGTACAATGAGCAGTTCTTC
CASSLASRGYNEQFF
>TRBV4-1|.|.|TRBJ2-1
TGCGCCAGCAGGGACCTTAGCTCCTACAATGAGCAGTTCTTC
CASRDLSSYNEQFF
>TRBV5-4|.|TRBD2|TRBJ2-3
TGTGCCAGCAGCTTGGGGCTAGCGGGGAAAGATACGCAGTATTTT
CASSLGLAGKDTQYF
>TRBV19|.|TRBD1|TRBJ1-5
TGTGCCAGTAGGGCTCCCGGGACAGGCAATCAGCCCCAGCATTTT
CASRAPGTGNQPQHF
>TRBV5-1|.|.|TRBJ1-2
TGCGCCAGGAGCAAGGGGCTACGACAGGACTATGGCTACACCTTC
CARSKGLRQDYGYTF
>TRBV5-1|.|.|TRBJ2-5
TGCGCCAGCAGCGGAATGGGACATGGAGAAAAGACCCAGTACTTC
CASSGMGHGEKTQYF
>TRBV10-2|.|.|TRBJ1-5
TGCGCCAGCAGTCCTCGGTCCTCGAATCAGCCCCAGCATTTT
CASSPRSSNQPQHF
>TRBV29-1|.|.|TRBJ2-1
TGCAGCGTTGAAGTAATCACCGCGGCTGAGCAGTTCTTC
CSVEVITAAEQFF
>TRBV28|once|TRBD1|TRBJ1-1
TGTGCCAGCAGCCCGGACAGGGGGCGTTCTTCTGAAGCTTTCTTT
CASSPDRGRSSEAFF
>TRBV5-1|.|.|TRBJ1-5
TGCGCCAGCAGCACGGGGATTAGCAATCAGCCCCAGCATTTT
CASSTGISNQPQHF
>TRBV7-2|.|.|TRBJ1-5
TGTGCCAGCAGCTTAGAGCCGACACTTAATAGCAATCAGCCCCAGCATTTT
CASSLEPTLNSNQPQHF
>TRBV4-1|.|TRBD1|TRBJ1-2
TGCGCCAGCACCCCGACTCCCGACAGGGGAAACGGCTACACCTTC
CASTPTPDRGNGYTF
>TRBV29-1|.|.|TRBJ2-1
TGCAGCTTAAGACAGGACTACAATGAGCAGTTCTTC
CSLRQDYNEQFF
>TRBV7-9|.|TRBD2|TRBJ2-1
TGTGCCAGCAGCTTGATCCAAAGGACTAGCGCATTAGAGCAGTTCTTC
CASSLIQRTSALEQFF
>TRBV5-1|.|TRBD2|TRBJ2-1
TGCGCCAGCAGCTTAGTGTCTAGCGGGAGAAATGAGCAGTTCTTC
CASSLVSSGRNEQFF
>TRBV2|.|.|TRBJ2-5
TGTGCCAGCATGACTGAAGAGACCCAGTACTTC
CASMTEETQYF
>TRBV10-3|.|.|TRBJ2-3
TGTGCCATCAGTGAGTCGGGGGGGCGCAGGGATACGCAGTATTTT
CAISESGGRRDTQYF
>TRBV28|.|TRBD1|TRBJ1-5
TGTGCCAGCAGTTTAGGGACAGGCGGTCAGCCCCAGCATTTT
CASSLGTGGQPQHF
>TRBV7-8|.|.|TRBJ2-1
TGTGCCAGCAGCACCAAGAACAGGAATCTCCTGGGGGAGCAGTTCTTC
CASSTKNRNLLGEQFF
>TRBV7-2|once|TRBD2|TRBJ2-3
TGTGCCAGCAGCCCTTTAGCGGGAGGGACAGATACGCAGTATTTT
CASSPLAGGTDTQYF
>TRBV5-1|.|TRBD2|TRBJ2-7
TGCGCCAGCAGCTGGGCGGGTAGCGGGAACTCCTACGAGCAGTACTTC
CASSWAGSGNSYEQYF
>TRBV5-8|once|TRBD1|TRBJ1-2
TGTGCCAGCAGCCCAGGGGGCTATGGCTACACCTTC
CASSPGGYGYTF
>TRBV5-1|.|.|TRBJ2-2
TGCGCCAGCAGCTTGGTGGCGGAGTACCGGGAGCTGTTTTTT
CASSLVAEYRELFF
>TRBV30|.|.|TRBJ2-7
TGTGCCTGGACGACACTGCTAGGTGGGGAGCAGTACTTC
CAWTTLLGGEQYF
>TRBV5-1|.|.|TRBJ1-5
TGCGCCAGCAGCTTCGATTCCAGAGATCAGCCCCAGCATTTT
CASSFDSRDQPQHF
>TRBV5-4|few|TRBD1|TRBJ1-1
TGTGCCAGCAGCAAGACAGGGATGGACACTGAAGCTTTCTTT
CASSKTGMDTEAFF
>TRBV5-1|.|TRBD2|TRBJ2-7
TGCGCCAGCAGCTTGGTTAGCGGGAGTCGGTCCGAGCAGTACTTC
CASSLVSGSRSEQYF
>TRBV5-4|.|.|TRBJ2-5
TGTGCCAGCAGCTCCCCGGCAGGGCGGGAGACCCAGTACTTC
CASSSPAGRETQYF
>TRBV5-1|few|.|TRBJ1-1
TGCGCCAGCAGCTGGGGCGGGGGCGACACTGAAGCTTTCTTT
CASSWGGGDTEAFF